Following are 14 T cell receptor beta chains from one sample sequenced in a study of blood T cell repertoires in COVID-19. The method was immunoSEQ multiplex PCR; TCRdb's version includes in-frame clones alone and lacks a portion of them. The top ten hold roughly 1% of the sample, which has a few hundred thousand clones, around 90% seen once. Sequenced sample: peripheral blood. These TCRs come from a woman in her forties with COVID-19, enrolled during active disease.

The V and J genes are TRBV6-2 or TRBV6-3 and TRBJ1-1; possibly TRBD1 for D (5 bases). V lost 6 bases, J lost 3 bases, and 14 bases lay in between. The CDR3 has 14 residues. Per the germline V gene, CDR1 is MNHEY and CDR2 is SVGEGT. As DNA, the CDR3 is TGTGCCAGCAGCTTCATCCGGGGGGACACTGAAGCTTTCTTT. This sequence encodes CASSFIRGDTEAFF.

This chain links TRBV7-2 with TRBJ2-7; 11 bases are a match to TRBD1. Germline V gene sequence: CDR1 SGHTA, CDR2 FQGNSA. The CDR3 contains 17 residues. The ends lost 4 bases at V and 1 base at J; junction bases unmatched: 9. The CDR3 loop is CASSSQGQGAQSYEQYF. In DNA form, the CDR3 reads TGTGCCAGCAGCTCACAAGGACAGGGGGCGCAATCCTACGAGCAGTACTTC.

The chain couples TRBV7-2 to TRBJ2-1, with 10 bases aligning to TRBD1. Germline lookup yields CDR1 SGHTA and CDR2 FQGNSA. The CDR3 has 16 amino acids. V shed 2 bases, J shed 8 bases, and the junction held 9 bases outside the gene matches. The chain's CDR3 is CASSLRDRGPLYEQFF. CDR3 bases: TGTGCCAGCAGCTTAAGGGACAGGGGCCCTCTATATGAGCAGTTCTTC. Based on the CDR3 plus reference TRBV7-2 and TRBJ2-1, the full variable domain is GAGVSQSPSNKVTEKGKDVELRCDPISGHTALYWYRQSLGQGLEFLIYFQGNSAPDKSGLPSDRFSAERTGGSVSTLTIQRTQQEDSAVYLCASSLRDRGPLYEQFFGPGTRLTVL.

This clone has just a few counts. The chain combines TRBV2 with TRBJ2-7; 9 nucleotides line up with TRBD1. The junction had 7 bases not matched to a gene; V was cut back by 4 bases and J by 6 bases. Germline V lookup: CDR1 SNHLY, CDR2 FYNNEI. CDR3 length: 14 amino acids. The CDR3 DNA follows: TGTGCCAGCAGTGGAGGGACAGGGCGAAGCGAGCAGTACTTC. Its translation: CASSGGTGRSEQYF.

The chain recombines TRBV18 with TRBJ2-7; D is ambiguous. This CDR3 comprises 12 residues. Between the trimmed V and J ends, which lost 4 bases and 6 bases, there was a span of 10 bases. CDR1 is KGHSH and CDR2 is LQKENI in the germline V gene. DNA of the CDR3: TGTGCCAGCTCACTTACCACGGGCGAGCAGTACTTC. It encodes CASSLTTGEQYF.

About this clone itself: The sample has other DNA sequences that encode this CDR3 too. V and J are TRBV19 and TRBJ2-7, with 8 bases lining up with TRBD2. V lost 5 bases and J lost 0; bases outside the gene matches: 6. This CDR3 comprises 15 residues. Germline CDR1 reads LNHDA; CDR2 reads SQIVND (reference sequence). The CDR3: CASSPGGRSSYEQYF. The CDR3 DNA reads as TGTGCCAGTAGTCCGGGGGGGAGAAGCTCCTACGAGCAGTACTTC. The whole variable domain, filled in from reference TRBV19 and TRBJ2-7, reads DGGITQSPKYLFRKEGQNVTLSCEQNLNHDAMYWYRQDPGQGLRLIYYSQIVNDFQKGDIAEGYSVSREKKESFPLTVTSAQKNPTAFYLCASSPGGRSSYEQYFGPGTRLTVT.

V gene TRBV19 combines with J gene TRBJ1-2; 7 nucleotides line up with TRBD1. The germline V gene encodes CDR1 LNHDA and CDR2 SQIVND (reference sequence). CDR3 length: 16 amino acids. Germline trimming cut 9 bases from V and 4 bases from J; bases unmatched to any gene: 17. CDR3 residues: CASQTRTGIGGYGYTF. CDR3 nucleotides: TGTGCCAGCCAAACGAGGACAGGAATTGGCGGCTATGGCTACACCTTC. The full variable domain, rest sourced from reference TRBV19 and TRBJ1-2, is DGGITQSPKYLFRKEGQNVTLSCEQNLNHDAMYWYRQDPGQGLRLIYYSQIVNDFQKGDIAEGYSVSREKKESFPLTVTSAQKNPTAFYLCASQTRTGIGGYGYTFGSGTRLTVV.

J is TRBJ1-5 and V is TRBV7-2; 8 nucleotides agree with TRBD1. J was trimmed by 7 bases and V by 5 bases; bases with no gene match: 7. The CDR3 has 14 amino acids. The germline gives CDR1 SGHTA, CDR2 FQGNSA. The CDR3 DNA reads as TGTGCCAGCAGCCCACGACAGGGGAAACAGCCCCAGCATTTT. It is translated as CASSPRQGKQPQHF.

The V call is TRBV28, the J call TRBJ1-6, with D possibly matching TRBD1 (5 bases). The CDR3 loop spans 12 amino acids. Germline V lookup: CDR1 MDHEN, CDR2 SYDVKM. The germline V and J ends were trimmed by 3 bases and 16 bases, with 13 bases remaining between them. The CDR3 DNA reads as TGTGCCAGCAGTTTGATAGGACACATACTCCACTTT. Translated, it gives CASSLIGHILHF.

This clone occurred once. The chain couples TRBV18 to TRBJ2-1; no reliable D call. The CDR3 runs 13 residues. CDR1 is KGHSH, CDR2 LQKENI, per germline. The ends were cut back, 0 bases at V and 8 bases at J, with 8 bases in the middle. The CDR3 spells CASSPPSRDEQFF. DNA of the CDR3: TGTGCCAGCTCACCACCCTCCCGGGATGAGCAGTTCTTC. Based on the CDR3 plus reference TRBV18 and TRBJ2-1, the full variable domain is NAGVMQNPRHLVRRRGQEARLRCSPMKGHSHVYWYRQLPEEGLKFMVYLQKENIIDESGMPKERFSAEFPKEGPSILRIQQVVRGDSAAYFCASSPPSRDEQFFGPGTRLTVL.

V and J are TRBV3-1 (or the pseudogene TRBV3-2) and TRBJ2-7; 15 bases map to TRBD2. V was pared by 3 bases and J by 1 base, with 4 bases of the junction left unmatched. Germline CDR1 LGHDT, CDR2 YNNKEL (reference sequence). This CDR3 region has 17 residues. DNA for the CDR3: TGTGCCAGCAGCCAGGGACTAGCGGGGGGTGCATCCTACGAGCAGTACTTC. Translating it yields CASSQGLAGGASYEQYF.

This chain's CDR3 is CASSLGGHNNQPQHF. The CDR3 nucleotides are TGTGCCAGCAGTTTAGGTGGCCACAACAATCAGCCCCAGCATTTT. The V and J genes are TRBV28 and TRBJ1-5, with D uncertain. From germline, CDR1 is MDHEN and CDR2 SYDVKM. The V and J ends lost 2 bases and 3 bases respectively, with 11 bases between them. The CDR3 runs to 15 residues.

This clone was detected only once. This chain links TRBV4-3 with TRBJ1-2; TRBD1 agrees at 8 bases. Unmatched junction bases numbered 5, after V lost 0 bases and J lost 8 bases. Germline-derived CDR1 and CDR2 are LGHNA and YSLEER. This CDR3 is 14 amino acids long. CDR3 residues: CASSQDPDREGYTF. CDR3 sequence (DNA): TGCGCCAGCAGCCAAGATCCGGACAGGGAAGGCTACACCTTC.

The CDR3 spells CASSRQGRNSPLHF. In DNA form, the CDR3 reads TGTGCCAGCAGTCGACAGGGTCGGAATTCACCCCTCCACTTT. This sequence joins TRBV6-5 and TRBJ1-6, with TRBD1 matching 7 bases. The J segment lost 7 bases and the V segment lost 5 bases, leaving 5 bases of the junction unmatched. This CDR3 is built from 14 residues. Germline-derived CDR1 and CDR2 are MNHEY and SVGAGI.